This T cell receptor (beta chain) was identified during a study of blood T cell repertoires in COVID-19. TCRdb keeps only in-frame clones here, not all; method: immunoSEQ multiplex PCR. The sample carries approximately 150,000 clones, 80% to 90% recorded once. V dropped 3 bases and J dropped 4 bases, with 7 bases sitting between them. Germline loops: CDR1 KGHSH, CDR2 LQKENI. This CDR3 is 13 amino acids long. The genes are TRBV18 and TRBJ1-5; D might be TRBD1 (5 bases). Sequenced material: peripheral blood. The source is a woman in her sixties with active COVID-19. The CDR3 DNA is TGTGCCAGCTCACCGGGGCAAAATCAGCCCCAGCATTTT. It translates to CASSPGQNQPQHF. The whole variable domain, remainder taken from reference TRBV18 and TRBJ1-5, is NAGVMQNPRHLVRRRGQEARLRCSPMKGHSHVYWYRQLPEEGLKFMVYLQKENIIDESGMPKERFSAEFPKEGPSILRIQQVVRGDSAAYFCASSPGQNQPQHFGDGTRLSIL.